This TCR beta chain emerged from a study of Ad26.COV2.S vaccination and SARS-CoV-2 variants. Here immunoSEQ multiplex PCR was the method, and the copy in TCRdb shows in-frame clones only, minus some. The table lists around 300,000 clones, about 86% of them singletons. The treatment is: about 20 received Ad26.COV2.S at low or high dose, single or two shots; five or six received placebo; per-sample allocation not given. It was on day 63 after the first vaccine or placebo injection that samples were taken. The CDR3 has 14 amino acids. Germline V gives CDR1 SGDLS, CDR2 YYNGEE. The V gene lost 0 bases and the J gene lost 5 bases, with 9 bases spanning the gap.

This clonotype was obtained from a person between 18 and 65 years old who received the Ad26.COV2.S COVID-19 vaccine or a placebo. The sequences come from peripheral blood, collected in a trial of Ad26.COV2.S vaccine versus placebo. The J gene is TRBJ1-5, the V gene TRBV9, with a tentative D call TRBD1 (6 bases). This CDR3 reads CASSVGGGDQPQHF. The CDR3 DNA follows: TGTGCCAGCAGCGTAGGAGGGGGGGATCAGCCCCAGCATTTT.